The 18 T cell receptor beta chains given below trace back to one sample, sequenced in a study of cytomegalovirus exposure and HLA in healthy donors. This PCR relied on a set of 60 Vbeta primers and 13 Jbeta primers. TCRdb's table, derived via immunoSEQ multiplex PCR, lists solely in-frame clones and lacks some. The sample lists 65,000 to 85,000 clones; more than 55% were seen once. Sequencing input: PBMCs. Source of these receptors: a man in his 60s in good health and CMV-seropositive.

The V call is TRBV27, the J call TRBJ1-1, with 9 positions matching TRBD1. There are 15 residues in the CDR3. Germline V CDR1 and CDR2: MNHEY, SMNVEV (reference sequence). J gave up 5 bases and V 6 bases, and 10 bases lay outside the gene matches. The CDR3 sequence is CASRSAGTGKTEAFF. CDR3 nucleotide sequence: TGTGCCAGCAGATCCGCCGGGACAGGGAAGACTGAAGCTTTCTTT.

The chain joins TRBV6-5 to TRBJ2-2, with TRBD1 as a possible D gene (6 bases). Trimming took off 5 bases at V and 1 base at J, with 8 bases between the two ends. The CDR3 has 14 residues. In germline, CDR1 is MNHEY, CDR2 SVGAGI. CDR3 region: CASSPGQNTGELFF. The CDR3 DNA is TGTGCCAGCAGTCCGGGACAGAACACCGGGGAGCTGTTTTTT.

The rearrangement uses TRBV30 and TRBJ2-1, with D possibly being TRBD1 (6 bases). This CDR3 contains 14 residues. Germline loops: CDR1 GTSNPN, CDR2 SVGIG (reference sequence). Trimming left V 3 bases short and J 4 bases short, with 13 bases between. CDR3 sequence: CAWSEGVLYNEQFF. CDR3 in DNA: TGTGCCTGGAGCGAGGGGGTCTTGTACAATGAGCAGTTCTTC.

The chain carries TRBV6-5 and TRBJ1-2; 7 bases align to TRBD1. This CDR3 is 15 amino acids long. Unmatched junction bases numbered 4, after V lost 1 base and J lost 2 bases. Germline V gives CDR1 MNHEY, CDR2 SVGAGI. The CDR3 loop reads CASSYLGQKNYGYTF. CDR3 sequence (DNA): TGTGCCAGCAGTTACTTGGGACAGAAAAACTATGGCTACACCTTC.

The V call is TRBV5-3, the J call TRBJ1-2, with D perhaps matching TRBD1 (6 bases). TRBV5-3 is treated as an ORF (open reading frame) with a function not yet certain. The CDR3 has 14 residues. V was clipped by 5 bases and J by 0 bases, with 11 bases between them. DNA of the CDR3: TGTGCCAGAAGACCGGACAGAACTAACTATGGCTACACCTTC. It yields the protein CARRPDRTNYGYTF.

The chain uses TRBV19 and TRBJ2-3; 7 nucleotides line up with TRBD1. V was pared by 4 bases and J by 7 bases, with 14 bases of the junction left unmatched. The CDR3 consists of 16 residues. Germline V gene data show CDR1 as LNHDA and CDR2 as SQIVND (reference sequence). The CDR3 region has the DNA TGTGCCAGTAGTACTGGGAGAGGGGGCGAGTCCTATACGCAGTATTTT. Protein: CASSTGRGGESYTQYF. Filled out from reference TRBV19 and TRBJ2-3, the complete variable domain reads DGGITQSPKYLFRKEGQNVTLSCEQNLNHDAMYWYRQDPGQGLRLIYYSQIVNDFQKGDIAEGYSVSREKKESFPLTVTSAQKNPTAFYLCASSTGRGGESYTQYFGPGTRLTVL.

The chain joins TRBV9 to TRBJ2-1, with TRBD2 matching over 14 bases. After removal of 4 bases from V and 8 bases from J, the junction contained 8 bases not matched to a gene. The length of the CDR3 is 16 residues. Germline CDR1 SGDLS, CDR2 YYNGEE. The CDR3 nucleotides read TGTGCCAGCAGCTCTAGTGGGACTAGCGGGGGTGATGAGCAGTTCTTC. Translating gives CASSSSGTSGGDEQFF.

The gene calls are TRBV10-3 and TRBJ1-1, with 7 positions matching TRBD1. The V gene's germline CDR1 is ENHRY and CDR2 SYGVKD. V was pared by 5 bases and J by 3 bases, with 3 bases of the junction left unmatched. The CDR3 has 13 amino acids. CDR3 region: CAISQQGYTEAFF. In nucleotides, the CDR3 is TGTGCCATCAGTCAACAGGGGTACACTGAAGCTTTCTTT.

Regarding this clone: Germline is not matched at one junction end, which may reflect a read error. The rearrangement joins TRBV7-9 to TRBJ2-5; D gene uncertain. CDR3 size: 15 residues. The germline gives CDR1 SEHNR, CDR2 FQNEAQ (reference sequence). The CDR3 spells CSSPPSGVNQETQYF. CDR3 DNA sequence: TGTTCCAGCCCGCCCTCCGGAGTAAATCAAGAGACCCAGTACTTC.

The chain has TRBV6-1 and TRBJ2-7; TRBD1 aligns across 10 bases. This CDR3 spans 14 amino acids. Germline V gene lookup returns CDR1 MNHNS and CDR2 SASEGT. The V segment lost 7 bases and the J segment 5 bases; nucleotides outside the gene matches: 8. CDR3 amino acids: CASIGDRGIDEQYF. The CDR3 DNA sequence: TGTGCCAGCATCGGGGACAGGGGTATTGACGAGCAGTACTTC.

V gene TRBV5-6 combines with J gene TRBJ2-7, with a tentative D call TRBD2 (6 bases). In germline, CDR1 is SGHDT, CDR2 YYEEEE. Trimming took 8 bases from V and 0 from J, leaving 15 bases between them. The CDR3 spans 14 residues. The CDR3 nucleotides read TGTGCCAGTCGTTTTCGGGGGAACTCCTACGAGCAGTACTTC. Its translation: CASRFRGNSYEQYF.

The V call is TRBV27, the J call TRBJ2-2; 7 nucleotides agree with TRBD1. CDR3 length: 16 residues. Germline lookup yields CDR1 MNHEY and CDR2 SMNVEV (reference sequence). J gave up 2 bases and V 1 base, and 4 bases lay outside the gene matches. The CDR3 protein is CASSLLDRVNTGELFF. The CDR3 DNA sequence: TGTGCCAGCAGTTTATTAGACAGGGTCAACACCGGGGAGCTGTTTTTT.

A remark on this clone: The same CDR3 arises from other DNA sequences in this sample as well. The V call is TRBV7-2, the J call TRBJ1-4; possible D gene TRBD1, 5 bases. This CDR3 is 15 amino acids long. Germline lookup yields CDR1 SGHTA and CDR2 FQGNSA. V lost 1 base, J lost 8 bases, and 14 bases lay in between. The CDR3 bases are TGTGCCAGCAGCTTAGGGACGGGGGGGGACGAAAAACTGTTTTTT. As protein: CASSLGTGGDEKLFF.

This clone has more than one count but fewer than ten. This chain connects TRBV4-1 to TRBJ2-7; possible D gene TRBD1, 6 bases. Germline V gene sequence: CDR1 MGHRA, CDR2 YSYEKL. The CDR3 consists of 16 residues. V dropped 1 base and J dropped 2 bases, with 15 bases sitting between them. The DNA for the CDR3 is TGCGCCAGCAGCCAAGGGCTCCAGGGGCTACCCTACGAGCAGTACTTC. This gives the protein CASSQGLQGLPYEQYF.

In its sample, this clone was seen a few times. This sequence joins TRBV5-1 and TRBJ1-5; D may be TRBD1 (6 bases). CDR1 is SGHRS and CDR2 is YFSETQ in the germline V gene. V lost 1 base and J lost 6, with 8 bases in between. The CDR3 spans 13 residues. CDR3 DNA: TGCGCCAGCAGCTTGATCAGGGGTCAGCCCCAGCATTTT. Amino acids: CASSLIRGQPQHF.

This clone has just a few counts. The gene calls are TRBV18 and TRBJ2-1; maybe TRBD1 (6 bases). Germline CDR1 KGHSH, CDR2 LQKENI. The CDR3 covers 15 residues. V was trimmed by 3 bases and J by 3 bases, leaving 12 bases between them. This chain's CDR3 is CASSPRSGDYNEQFF. CDR3 bases: TGTGCCAGCTCACCCCGGTCAGGGGACTACAATGAGCAGTTCTTC. Full variable domain (missing parts from reference TRBV18 and TRBJ2-1): NAGVMQNPRHLVRRRGQEARLRCSPMKGHSHVYWYRQLPEEGLKFMVYLQKENIIDESGMPKERFSAEFPKEGPSILRIQQVVRGDSAAYFCASSPRSGDYNEQFFGPGTRLTVL.

The chain carries TRBV28 and TRBJ1-1, with 7 bases matching TRBD1. The ends lost 10 bases at V and 0 bases at J; junction bases unmatched: 5. The CDR3 length is 13 residues. In germline, CDR1 is MDHEN, CDR2 SYDVKM. The CDR3 sequence: CATLQGMNTEAFF. CDR3 DNA sequence: TGTGCCACCCTACAGGGGATGAACACTGAAGCTTTCTTT.

The gene calls are TRBV19 and TRBJ1-1; D is uncertain. Germline CDR1 reads LNHDA; CDR2 reads SQIVND (reference sequence). The CDR3 is 13 residues long. Trimming took 5 bases from V and 5 from J, leaving 12 bases between them. DNA of the CDR3: TGTGCCAGTAGTTTGACCTCGGGGACTGAAGCTTTCTTT. Translated: CASSLTSGTEAFF.